These 9 T cell receptor beta chains were sequenced from one sample in a study of CD8 T cells in ankylosing spondylitis. Notes on the study in general: Among TCR beta sequences, a motif of several highly homologous variants appeared characteristic of ankylosing spondylitis blood.

Their antigens are not known. TCRdb re-analysed the 5' RACE reads in MiXCR, keeping a single row per CDR3 protein. The data show around 490,000 distinct CDR3 sequences, roughly 5.3% seen once. Source material: blood, either unsorted or a sorted T cell fraction (not recorded which). Source of these receptors: a male donor with ankylosing spondylitis.

At least ten counts were recorded for this clonotype. The chain uses TRBV4-1 and TRBJ2-5; 14 bases are shared with TRBD2. This CDR3 is 18 amino acids long. V was pared by 2 bases and J by 4 bases, with 9 bases of the junction left unmatched. The V gene's germline CDR1 is MGHRA and CDR2 YSYEKL. The CDR3 DNA reads as TGCGCCAGCAGCCAAAAGGGACTAGCGGGAGCAGGTGGAGAGACCCAGTACTTC. Its protein is CASSQKGLAGAGGETQYF.

This clonotype showed up many times. The chain joins TRBV12-3 or TRBV12-4 to TRBJ1-2, with D perhaps matching TRBD1 (6 bases). The CDR3 totals 15 residues. Trimming took off 2 bases at V and 2 bases at J, with 12 bases between the two ends. CDR3 coding DNA: TGTGCCAGCAGTTTAATCGGGGGCACCAACTATGGCTACACCTTC. Translated, it gives CASSLIGGTNYGYTF.

The chain combines TRBV18 with TRBJ2-7; D uncertain. The CDR3 loop spans 14 amino acids. The germline V and J ends were trimmed by 1 base and 2 bases, with 9 bases remaining between them. Germline V gene data show CDR1 as KGHSH and CDR2 as LQKENI. The CDR3: CASSPLQSPYEQYF. CDR3 nucleotides: TGTGCCAGCTCACCACTCCAGAGCCCCTACGAGCAGTACTTC.

In its sample, this clonotype was seen many times. The chain uses TRBV5-1 and TRBJ1-6; D is unresolved. CDR1 SGHRS and CDR2 YFSETQ come from the germline V gene. This CDR3 comprises 13 residues. V lost 0 bases to trimming and J lost 10 bases, with 8 bases between them. Here the CDR3 DNA reads TGCGCCAGCAGCTTGGGGCCATTCTCACCCCTCCACTTT. Translating it yields CASSLGPFSPLHF.

This clonotype has at least ten counts. The chain is built from TRBV28 and TRBJ2-1; no definite D call. The germline V and J ends were trimmed by 6 bases and 9 bases, with 15 bases remaining between them. The CDR3 runs to 13 residues. CDR1 MDHEN and CDR2 SYDVKM come from the germline V gene. This CDR3 is CASSRSSGREQFF. Written as DNA, the CDR3 is TGTGCCAGCAGCCGAAGCTCCGGGCGTGAGCAGTTCTTC.

At least ten counts were recorded for this clonotype. The chain combines TRBV6-1 with TRBJ2-1; D perhaps matches TRBD2 (7 bases). The CDR3 covers 15 residues. Germline V gene sequence: CDR1 MNHNS, CDR2 SASEGT. V shed 10 bases and J shed 6 bases, with 22 bases lying between them. The CDR3 here is CATTRGEGWSNEQFF. The CDR3 DNA sequence: TGTGCCACCACGAGGGGGGAGGGATGGAGCAATGAGCAGTTCTTC.

This clonotype was seen at least ten times. V usage is TRBV5-1 and J usage is TRBJ2-6; D remains unclear. The CDR3 has 16 residues. CDR1 is SGHRS and CDR2 is YFSETQ in the germline V gene. The ends were cut back, 0 bases at V and 0 bases at J, with 7 bases in the middle. As DNA, the CDR3 is TGCGCCAGCAGCTTGGCCCCCACCTCTGGGGCCAACGTCCTGACTTTC. Protein product: CASSLAPTSGANVLTF.

V is TRBV14 and J is TRBJ1-1; no definite D call. The germline gives CDR1 SGHDN, CDR2 FVKESK. The germline V and J ends were trimmed by 4 bases and 4 bases, with 7 bases remaining between them. The CDR3 length is 12 residues. The CDR3 here is CASSRFLTEAFF. CDR3 nucleotide sequence: TGTGCCAGCAGCCGGTTCCTCACTGAAGCTTTCTTT.

The rearrangement uses TRBV18 and TRBJ2-3; no clear D gene. Germline V gives CDR1 KGHSH, CDR2 LQKENI. This CDR3 is built from 13 residues. The V and J ends lost 4 bases and 2 bases respectively, with 7 bases between them. CDR3 DNA sequence: TGTGCCAGCTCACGTGAAATCACAGATACGCAGTATTTT. This encodes CASSREITDTQYF.